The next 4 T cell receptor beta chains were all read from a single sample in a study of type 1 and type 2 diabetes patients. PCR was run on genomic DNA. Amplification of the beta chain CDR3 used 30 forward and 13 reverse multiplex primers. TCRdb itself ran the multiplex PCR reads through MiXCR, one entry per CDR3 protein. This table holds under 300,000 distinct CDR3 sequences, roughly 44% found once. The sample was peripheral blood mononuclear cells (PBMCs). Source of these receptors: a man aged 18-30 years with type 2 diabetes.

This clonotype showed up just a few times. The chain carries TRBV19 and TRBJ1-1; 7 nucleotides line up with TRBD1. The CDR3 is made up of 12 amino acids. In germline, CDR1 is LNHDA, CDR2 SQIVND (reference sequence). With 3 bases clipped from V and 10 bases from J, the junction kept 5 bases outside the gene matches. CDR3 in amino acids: CASSMGQGGAFF. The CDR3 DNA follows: TGTGCCAGTAGTATGGGGCAGGGGGGAGCTTTCTTT.

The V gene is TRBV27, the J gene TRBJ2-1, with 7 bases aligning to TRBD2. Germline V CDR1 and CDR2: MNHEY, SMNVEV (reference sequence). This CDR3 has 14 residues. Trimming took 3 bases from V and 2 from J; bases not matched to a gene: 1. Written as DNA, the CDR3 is TGTGCCAGCAGTTTCAGCGGGACCTACAATGAGCAGTTCTTC. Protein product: CASSFSGTYNEQFF.

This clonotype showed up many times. The CDR3 sequence is CASQSQGRGLVGTEAFF. DNA of the CDR3: TGTGCCAGCCAATCTCAGGGGAGAGGGTTAGTAGGCACTGAAGCTTTCTTT. The rearrangement links TRBV25-1 to TRBJ1-1; D may be TRBD1 (6 bases). V was cut by 8 bases and J by 4 bases, with 26 bases left in between. The CDR3 has 17 residues. Germline-derived CDR1 and CDR2 are MGHDK and SYGVNS. Full variable domain (outside the CDR3, taken from reference TRBV25-1 and TRBJ1-1): EADIYQTPRYLVIGTGKKITLECSQTMGHDKMYWYQQDPGMELHLIHYSYGVNSTEKGDLSSESTVSRIRTEHFPLTLESARPSHTSQYLCASQSQGRGLVGTEAFFGQGTRLTVV.

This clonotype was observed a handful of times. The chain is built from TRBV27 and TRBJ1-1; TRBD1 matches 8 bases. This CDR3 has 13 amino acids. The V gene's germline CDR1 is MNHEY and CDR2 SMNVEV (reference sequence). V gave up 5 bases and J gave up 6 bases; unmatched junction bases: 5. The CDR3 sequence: CASSLTGVPEAFF. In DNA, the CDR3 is TGTGCCAGCAGTCTGACAGGGGTCCCTGAAGCTTTCTTT.